The 19 T cell receptor beta chains listed next were all sequenced from one sample in a study of T cells in Graves' hyperthyroidism and ophthalmopathy (dated by TCRdb to about 2019). Libraries were built with multiplex PCR. The listed sequencing device is Illumina HiSeq 2000. The TCR beta CDR3 regions were amplified from RNA transcripts. For the first round of RT-PCR on the TCR CDR3, the HTBI primer set was used together with the Qiagen OneStep RT-PCR kit. In TCRdb, the public reads were trimmed at Q25 with fastp and aligned with MiXCR, with productive beta chains retained. Entries are consolidated by CDR3 protein sequence, retaining the most common genes and DNA. This sample has 600,000 to 850,000 distinct CDR3 sequences in its table, and around 19% of those were observed once. Roughly a sixth of the sample rests with the top ten. Sequences were obtained from blood. The source of these receptors is a woman in her forties or fifties with Graves' hyperthyroidism that later progressed to Graves' ophthalmopathy.

This clonotype turned up a few times. The CDR3 sequence: CASGAGGSTDTQYF. CDR3 bases: TGTGCTAGTGGGGCGGGGGGGAGCACAGATACGCAGTATTTT. The V and J genes are TRBV12-5 and TRBJ2-3; TRBD2 matches at 9 bases. CDR3 size: 14 residues. Germline loops: CDR1 LGHNT, CDR2 FRNRAP. V shed 6 bases and J 0 bases; nucleotides not matched to a gene: 1.

The chain joins TRBV7-9 to TRBJ2-7, with 8 bases that match TRBD1. V dropped 5 bases and J dropped 2; count of bases not matched to a gene: 11. The CDR3 loop spans 16 amino acids. Per the germline V gene, CDR1 is SEHNR and CDR2 is FQNEAQ (reference sequence). The CDR3 DNA reads as TGTGCCAGCAGCCGAGGACAGGGCCTCCCAACCTACGAGCAGTACTTC. Translated, it gives CASSRGQGLPTYEQYF.

This clonotype was seen at least ten times. The J gene is TRBJ1-1, the V gene TRBV12-3 or TRBV12-4, with no clear D. The germline V and J ends were trimmed by 3 bases and 11 bases, with 13 bases remaining between them. This CDR3 is 12 amino acids long. This CDR3 reads CASSFISREAFF. The CDR3 DNA is TGTGCCAGCAGTTTCATATCCAGAGAGGCTTTCTTT.

The chain links TRBV20-1 to TRBJ2-7; TRBD1 matches 8 bases. The ends lost 4 bases at V and 1 base at J; junction bases unmatched: 12. CDR1 is DFQATT, CDR2 SNEGSKA, per germline (reference sequence). The CDR3 is made up of 16 amino acids. CDR3: CSATRKITGGSYEQYF. DNA for the CDR3: TGCAGTGCTACCAGGAAGATTACAGGGGGATCCTACGAGCAGTACTTC.

This clonotype has ten or more counts. The genes are TRBV3-1 and TRBJ2-5, with D tentatively TRBD2 (6 bases). Germline V gene sequence: CDR1 LGHDT, CDR2 YNNKEL (reference sequence). CDR3 size: 15 residues. Trimming removed 1 base from V and 5 bases from J, with 14 bases in between. CDR3 sequence (DNA): TGTGCCAGCAGCCAAGCATCGGGAGTTTGGGAGACCCAGTACTTC. It specifies CASSQASGVWETQYF.

This clonotype was counted at least ten times. This chain links TRBV12-5 with TRBJ1-1; D gene uncertain. The germline V gene encodes CDR1 LGHNT and CDR2 FRNRAP. The CDR3 contains 15 residues. The V end was cut by 4 bases, the J end by 1 base, with 13 bases between. CDR3 sequence (DNA): TGTGCTAGTGGTTCCCCCGGGAGAGGGAACACTGAAGCTTTCTTT. As protein: CASGSPGRGNTEAFF.

The rearrangement joins TRBV19 to TRBJ2-7; tentative D call: TRBD1 (6 bases). V gave up 6 bases and J gave up 6 bases, with 12 bases separating them. CDR1 and CDR2 from the germline V gene are LNHDA and SQIVND (reference sequence). The CDR3 has 12 amino acids. The CDR3 loop reads CASRIRGSEQYF. CDR3 bases: TGTGCCAGTAGGATCAGGGGAAGCGAGCAGTACTTC.

This clonotype was detected only a few times. The chain recombines TRBV3-1 with TRBJ1-2; D is perhaps TRBD1 (5 bases). Germline CDR1 is LGHDT and CDR2 is YNNKEL (reference sequence). V was trimmed by 5 bases and J by 9 bases, leaving 16 bases between them. The CDR3 runs 13 residues. CDR3 residues: CASSFIGDDSYTF. The CDR3 region has the DNA TGTGCCAGCAGCTTTATAGGGGATGATAGCTACACCTTC. The full variable domain, in which reference TRBV3-1 and TRBJ1-2 provide the parts outside the CDR3, is DTAVSQTPKYLVTQMGNDKSIKCEQNLGHDTMYWYKQDSKKFLKIMFSYNNKELIINETVPNRFSPKSPDKAHLNLHINSLELGDSAVYFCASSFIGDDSYTFGSGTRLTVV.

In the case of this clonotype: The missing conserved phenylalanine or tryptophan at the end of this CDR3 makes a read error likely. The gene calls are TRBV24-1 and TRBJ2-5, with a tentative D call TRBD1 (5 bases). CDR3 size: 15 residues. CDR1 is KGHDR, CDR2 SFDVKD, per germline. Deletions cut 3 bases from V and 1 base from J, with 11 bases between. This CDR3 is CATSDPQGIQETQYS. The CDR3 DNA is TGTGCCACCAGTGATCCCCAGGGAATCCAAGAGACCCAGTACTCC.

The chain carries TRBV7-9 and TRBJ1-1; 7 bases agree with TRBD1. This CDR3 has 17 residues. J gave up 0 bases and V 4 bases, and 11 bases lay outside the gene matches. CDR1 and CDR2 from the germline V gene are SEHNR and FQNEAQ (reference sequence). DNA of the CDR3: TGTGCCAGCAGCTCCCTGCTCAGGGGGTCTATGAACACTGAAGCTTTCTTT. It translates to CASSSLLRGSMNTEAFF. Full variable domain (rest looked up from reference TRBV7-9 and TRBJ1-1): DTGVSQNPRHKITKRGQNVTFRCDPISEHNRLYWYRQTLGQGPEFLTYFQNEAQLEKSRLLSDRFSAERPKGSFSTLEIQRTEQGDSAMYLCASSSLLRGSMNTEAFFGQGTRLTVV.

This clonotype was seen many times. The chain is built from TRBV12-3 or TRBV12-4 and TRBJ2-2, with D tentatively TRBD1 or TRBD2 (6 bases each). The CDR3 consists of 15 residues. The V and J ends lost 3 bases and 1 base respectively, with 9 bases between them. In nucleotides, the CDR3 is TGTGCCAGCAGTTTTGGGGGGCAGAACACCGGGGAGCTGTTTTTT. It translates to CASSFGGQNTGELFF.

The V call is TRBV20-1, the J call TRBJ1-5, with unresolved D. Trimming removed 6 bases from V and 4 bases from J, with 16 bases in between. CDR3 length: 14 residues. Germline V CDR1 and CDR2: DFQATT, SNEGSKA (reference sequence). CDR3 amino acids: CSAALSIANQPQHF. In DNA, the CDR3 is TGCAGTGCCGCACTTTCTATAGCAAATCAGCCCCAGCATTTT.

This clonotype has at least ten counts. V usage is TRBV11-2 and J usage is TRBJ2-3; 11 nucleotides match TRBD2. CDR3 length equals 16 residues. Germline CDR1 is SGHAT and CDR2 is FQNNGV. The trim removed 5 bases at V and 3 bases at J, leaving 7 bases unmatched. The CDR3 sequence is CASSRSGGAWTDTQYF. CDR3 in DNA: TGTGCCAGCAGCCGTAGCGGGGGGGCCTGGACAGATACGCAGTATTTT.

This clonotype was seen ten or more times. V gene TRBV7-8 combines with J gene TRBJ1-6; D gene ambiguous. The CDR3 is made up of 14 amino acids. Germline CDR1 is SGHVS and CDR2 is FQNEAQ. Trimming stripped 6 bases from V and 13 bases from J, with 19 bases between. The CDR3 is CASRIGSPSSPLHF. The CDR3 nucleotides read TGTGCCAGCAGAATAGGGAGTCCGTCCTCCCCCCTCCACTTT.

For this clonotype: A read error may explain this, as a much larger clone is one base away. This chain connects TRBV3-1 to TRBJ2-5, with a weak D call TRBD2 (6 bases). Germline CDR1 is LGHDT and CDR2 is YNNKEL (reference sequence). V was trimmed by 4 bases and J by 4 bases, leaving 16 bases between them. CDR3 length: 15 residues. CDR3 residues: CASSPGWDSRETQYF. As DNA, the CDR3 is TGTGCCAGCAGCCCAGGATGGGACTCCCGAGAGACCCAGTACTTC.

This clonotype has ten or more counts. This chain links TRBV6-1 with TRBJ1-4; TRBD1 aligns across 7 bases. Losses at the gene ends were 2 bases for V and 8 bases for J; bases not matched to a gene: 11. Germline CDR1 MNHNS, CDR2 SASEGT. The length of the CDR3 is 16 residues. This CDR3 reads CASSEYRGRTEEKLFF. CDR3 bases: TGTGCCAGCAGTGAATACAGGGGACGAACGGAGGAAAAACTGTTTTTT.

This clonotype has at least ten counts. The chain employs TRBV5-1 and TRBJ1-2; perhaps TRBD1 as D (5 bases). The V gene lost 3 bases and the J gene lost 5 bases, with 14 bases spanning the gap. Germline CDR1 is SGHRS and CDR2 is YFSETQ. The CDR3 totals 14 residues. The CDR3 is CASSSDMWGYGYTF. The CDR3 DNA reads as TGCGCCAGCAGCTCTGACATGTGGGGGTATGGCTACACCTTC. Full variable domain (rest looked up from reference TRBV5-1 and TRBJ1-2): KAGVTQTPRYLIKTRGQQVTLSCSPISGHRSVSWYQQTPGQGLQFLFEYFSETQRNKGNFPGRFSGRQFSNSRSEMNVSTLELGDSALYLCASSSDMWGYGYTFGSGTRLTVV.

In this sample, this clonotype turned up many times. The gene calls are TRBV20-1 and TRBJ1-1, with D perhaps TRBD1 (6 bases). The CDR3 length is 13 residues. Trimming shortened V by 3 bases and J by 0 bases, and 8 bases separated the two germline ends. Germline V gene sequence: CDR1 DFQATT, CDR2 SNEGSKA (reference sequence). The CDR3 DNA reads as TGCAGTGCTAGGTGGGGGCTGAACACTGAAGCTTTCTTT. It is translated as CSARWGLNTEAFF.

CDR3 bases: TGTGCCAGTACCATTCTTGGGGGGAATGAAGCTTTCTTT. As protein: CASTILGGNEAFF. This chain connects TRBV19 to TRBJ1-1; D may be TRBD1 (5 bases). Germline V gene sequence: CDR1 LNHDA, CDR2 SQIVND (reference sequence). Between the trimmed V and J ends, which lost 7 bases and 7 bases, there was a span of 16 bases. CDR3 length: 13 residues.